The source of this TCR beta chain is a study of cytomegalovirus exposure and HLA in healthy donors. General study results and limits: The listing of approximately 160 TCR beta chains classed them as cytomegalovirus-associated. A later analysis found that most CMV-associated TCR beta chains appeared HLA-restricted. Among the most significant clusters, several appeared linked to common viral pathogens in a later analysis.

Researchers ran the PCR with 60 Vbeta and 13 Jbeta primers. Repertoires were generated with immunoSEQ multiplex PCR, while TCRdb's copy carries only in-frame clones and drops some. The sample consists of around 150,000 clones, approximately 80% of them appearing once. Comment on this clone: As yet, its antigen is unknown.

The V gene's germline CDR1 is MDHEN and CDR2 SYDVKM. The CDR3 sequence is 14 residues long. V dropped 2 bases and J dropped 3 bases, with 7 bases sitting between them. The genes are TRBV28 and TRBJ2-2, with unresolved D. Sequences were obtained from PBMCs. This sequence originates from a male donor in good health and CMV-seronegative. The CDR3 here is CASSLILDTGELFF. The CDR3 bases are TGTGCCAGCAGTTTAATCCTCGACACCGGGGAGCTGTTTTTT.